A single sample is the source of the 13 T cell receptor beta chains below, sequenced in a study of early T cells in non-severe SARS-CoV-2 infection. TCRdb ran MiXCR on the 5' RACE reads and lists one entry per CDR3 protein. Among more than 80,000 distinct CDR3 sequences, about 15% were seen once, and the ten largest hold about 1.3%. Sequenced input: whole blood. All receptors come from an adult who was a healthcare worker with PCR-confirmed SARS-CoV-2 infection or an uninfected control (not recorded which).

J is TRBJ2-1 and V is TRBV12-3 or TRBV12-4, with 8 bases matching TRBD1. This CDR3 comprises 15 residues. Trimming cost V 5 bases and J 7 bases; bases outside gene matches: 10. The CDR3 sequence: CASSPPGQGLNEQFF. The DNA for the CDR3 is TGTGCCAGCAGTCCCCCCGGACAGGGATTAAATGAGCAGTTCTTC.

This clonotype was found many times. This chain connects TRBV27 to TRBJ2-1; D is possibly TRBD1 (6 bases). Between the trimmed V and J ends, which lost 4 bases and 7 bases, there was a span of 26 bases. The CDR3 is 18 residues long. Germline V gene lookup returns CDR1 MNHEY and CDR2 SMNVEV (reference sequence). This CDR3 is CASSSSGFGDTLRNEQFF. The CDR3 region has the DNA TGTGCCAGCAGTTCAAGTGGTTTCGGGGACACCCTGAGGAATGAGCAGTTCTTC.

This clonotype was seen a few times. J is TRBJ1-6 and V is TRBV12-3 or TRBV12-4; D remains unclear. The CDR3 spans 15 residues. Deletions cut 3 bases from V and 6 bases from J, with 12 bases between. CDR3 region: CASSFGVKGNSPLHF. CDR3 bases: TGTGCCAGCAGTTTCGGAGTAAAGGGTAATTCACCCCTCCACTTT.

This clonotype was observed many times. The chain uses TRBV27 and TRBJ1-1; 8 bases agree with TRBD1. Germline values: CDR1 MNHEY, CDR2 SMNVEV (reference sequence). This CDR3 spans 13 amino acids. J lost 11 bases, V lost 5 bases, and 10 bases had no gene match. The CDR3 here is CASSGRQGKTAFF. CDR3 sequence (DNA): TGTGCCAGCAGTGGGAGACAGGGGAAAACGGCTTTCTTT.

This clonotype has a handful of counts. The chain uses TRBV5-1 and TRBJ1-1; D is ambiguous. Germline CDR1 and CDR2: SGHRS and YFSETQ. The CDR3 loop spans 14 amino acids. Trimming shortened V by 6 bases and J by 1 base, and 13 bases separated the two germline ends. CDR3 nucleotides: TGCGCCAGCACGAGGGCACCGCCGAACACTGAAGCTTTCTTT. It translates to CASTRAPPNTEAFF. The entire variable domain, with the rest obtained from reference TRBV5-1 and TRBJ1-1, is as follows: KAGVTQTPRYLIKTRGQQVTLSCSPISGHRSVSWYQQTPGQGLQFLFEYFSETQRNKGNFPGRFSGRQFSNSRSEMNVSTLELGDSALYLCASTRAPPNTEAFFGQGTRLTVV.

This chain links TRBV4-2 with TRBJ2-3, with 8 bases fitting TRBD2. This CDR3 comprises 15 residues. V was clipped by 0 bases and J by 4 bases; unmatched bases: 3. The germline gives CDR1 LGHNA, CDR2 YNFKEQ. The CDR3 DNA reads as TGTGCCAGCAGCCAAGATCGGGGGGGCCCAGATACGCAGTATTTT. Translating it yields CASSQDRGGPDTQYF.

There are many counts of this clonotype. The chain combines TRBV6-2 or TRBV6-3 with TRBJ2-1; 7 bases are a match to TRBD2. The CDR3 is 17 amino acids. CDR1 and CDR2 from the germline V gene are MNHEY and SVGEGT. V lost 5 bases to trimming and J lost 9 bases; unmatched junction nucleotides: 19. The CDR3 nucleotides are TGTGCCAGCAGTATAGGCTCTCGAGCGGGGAGTTTTGGTGAGCAGTTCTTC. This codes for CASSIGSRAGSFGEQFF.

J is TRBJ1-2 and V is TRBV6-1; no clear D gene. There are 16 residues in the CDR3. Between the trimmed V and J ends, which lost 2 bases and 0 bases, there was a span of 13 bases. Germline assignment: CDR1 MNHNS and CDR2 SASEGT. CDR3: CASSEYAIGANYGYTF. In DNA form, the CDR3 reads TGTGCCAGCAGTGAATATGCGATTGGGGCTAACTATGGCTACACCTTC.

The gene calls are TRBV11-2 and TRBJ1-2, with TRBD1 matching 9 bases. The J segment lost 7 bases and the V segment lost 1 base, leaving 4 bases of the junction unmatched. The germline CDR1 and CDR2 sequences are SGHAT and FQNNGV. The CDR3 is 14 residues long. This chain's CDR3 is CASSLAGTGSGYTF. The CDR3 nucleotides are TGTGCCAGCAGCTTAGCCGGGACAGGGAGTGGCTACACCTTC.

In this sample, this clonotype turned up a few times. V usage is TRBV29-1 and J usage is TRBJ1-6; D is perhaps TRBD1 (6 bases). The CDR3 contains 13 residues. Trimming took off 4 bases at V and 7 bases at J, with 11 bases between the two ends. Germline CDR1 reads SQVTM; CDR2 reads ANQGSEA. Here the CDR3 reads CSVARDNNSPLHF. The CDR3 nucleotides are TGCAGCGTTGCCCGGGACAACAATTCACCCCTCCACTTT.

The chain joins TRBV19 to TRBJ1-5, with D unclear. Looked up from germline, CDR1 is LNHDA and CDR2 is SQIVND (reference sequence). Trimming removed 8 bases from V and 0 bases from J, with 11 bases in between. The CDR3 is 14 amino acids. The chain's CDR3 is CASSGIYSNQPQHF. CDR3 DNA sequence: TGTGCCAGTTCAGGAATCTATAGCAATCAGCCCCAGCATTTT.

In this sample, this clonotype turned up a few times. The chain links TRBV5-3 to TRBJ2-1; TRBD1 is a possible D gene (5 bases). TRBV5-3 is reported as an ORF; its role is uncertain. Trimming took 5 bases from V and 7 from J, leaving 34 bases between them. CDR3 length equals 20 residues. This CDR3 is CARSLPGPWMGPPYRNEQFF. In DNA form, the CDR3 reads TGTGCCAGAAGTCTTCCCGGGCCCTGGATGGGGCCCCCTTACAGGAATGAGCAGTTCTTC.

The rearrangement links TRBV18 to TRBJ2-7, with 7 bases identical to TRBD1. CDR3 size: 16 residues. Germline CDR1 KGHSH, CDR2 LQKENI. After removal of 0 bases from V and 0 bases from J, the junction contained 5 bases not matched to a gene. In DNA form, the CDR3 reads TGTGCCAGCTCACCACCTACGGCAGGGGGCTCCTACGAGCAGTACTTC. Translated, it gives CASSPPTAGGSYEQYF.